The rows below give T cell receptor beta chains drawn from one sample of a study of T cells in Graves' hyperthyroidism and ophthalmopathy. MiXCR, applied by TCRdb to the multiplex PCR reads, yields one record per CDR3 protein. The sample gives a few hundred thousand distinct CDR3 sequences, roughly a fifth of which show up once; under 45% is in the top ten. Input material: blood. These TCRs come from a man aged 50-59 years with Graves' ophthalmopathy. Both conserved end residues are part of each CDR3. D genes are given only for firm matches. Expanded clones are given a class, and other clones once, few, many or no size at all.

. | TRBJ2-3 | TRBV20-1 | once | TGCAGTGCTAATCAGGGGTCCCTCAGAGGCGGGAGTGTCACAGATACGCAGTATTTT | CSANQGSLRGGSVTDTQYF
TRBD1 | TRBJ2-5 | TRBV9 | few | TGTGCCAGCAGCGTACAGGGGGCAATTGAAGAGACCCAGTACTTC | CASSVQGAIEETQYF
. | TRBJ2-7 | TRBV3-1 | many | TGTGCCAGCAGCCAAGATCCAAGGCCGTACGAGCAGTACTTC | CASSQDPRPYEQYF
. | TRBJ2-5 | TRBV30 | few | TGTGCCTGGAGCCCTGAAGCGAGCCAAGAGACCCAGTACTTC | CAWSPEASQETQYF
TRBD1 | TRBJ2-4 | TRBV6-1 | . | TGTGCCAGCAGGGACGGGACAGTTCTAAACATTCAGTACTTC | CASRDGTVLNIQYF
. | TRBJ2-5 | TRBV5-1 | many | TGCGCCAGCAGCTTCGCGGGACGAAGTCAAGAGACCCAGTACTTC | CASSFAGRSQETQYF
. | TRBJ2-2 | TRBV14 | . | TGTGCCAGCAGCCAAGTATGGGGAGGCAACACCGGGGAGCTGTTTTTT | CASSQVWGGNTGELFF
TRBD2 | TRBJ2-1 | TRBV28 | . | TGTGCCAGCAGCCCTGGACTAGCGGGAGGCCCAACGATCCACAATGAGCAGTTCTTC | CASSPGLAGGPTIHNEQFF
. | TRBJ2-2 | TRBV24-1 | . | TGTGCCACCGGGAGGCTAGAGGACACCGGGGAGCTGTTTTTT | CATGRLEDTGELFF
. | TRBJ2-5 | TRBV9 | few | TGTGCCAGCAGCCACGGGCGGGGCGAAGAGACCCAGTACTTC | CASSHGRGEETQYF
. | TRBJ2-7 | TRBV7-7 | few | TGTGCTAGCACAACTTGGCGCCTTCCAGGGGGGAACTACGGGCAGTACTTC | CASTTWRLPGGNYGQYF
TRBD1 | TRBJ1-1 | TRBV19 | . | TGTGCCAGTAGGGGACAGGGGGGCACTGAAGCTTTCTTT | CASRGQGGTEAFF
. | TRBJ1-1 | TRBV4-1 | . | TGCGCCAGCAGCCAAACGGGGGCGCGGGACACTGAAGCTTTCTTT | CASSQTGARDTEAFF
. | TRBJ2-5 | TRBV3-1 | many | TGTGCCGGCAGGGACGGACCACAAGAGACCCAGTACTTC | CAGRDGPQETQYF
. | TRBJ2-1 | TRBV11-1 | many | TGTGCCAGCAGCGGAGTGAACGTGAATGAGCAGTTCTTC | CASSGVNVNEQFF
. | TRBJ2-3 | TRBV6-1 | few | TGTGCCAGCAGTGAAGAAAGCAGGAATCTCCCAGATACGCAGTATTTT | CASSEESRNLPDTQYF
. | TRBJ1-4 | TRBV4-1 | . | TGCGCCAGCAGCCCCTGGAGGGCGGAAAAACTGTTTTTT | CASSPWRAEKLFF
. | TRBJ2-7 | TRBV6-2/TRBV6-3 | many | TGTGCCAGCAGAGACTACCAAGTTCATTCCTCCCCCTACGAGCAGTACTTC | CASRDYQVHSSPYEQYF
. | TRBJ1-4 | TRBV25-1 | . | TGTGCCAGCAGTGAATCGGTGGGGGGCCCCTGGGAAAAACTGTTTTTT | CASSESVGGPWEKLFF
. | TRBJ2-3 | TRBV30 | . | TGTGCCTGGAGTCAGACACAAGATACGCAGTATTTT | CAWSQTQDTQYF
. | TRBJ2-7 | TRBV7-9 | . | TGTGCCAGCACCCTAACGGGCGGTTCCTACGAGCAGTACTTC | CASTLTGGSYEQYF
TRBD2 | TRBJ2-1 | TRBV14 | many | TGTGCCAGCAGATCCGGGACTAGCATTGGCAATGAGCAGTTCTTC | CASRSGTSIGNEQFF
TRBD2 | TRBJ2-3 | TRBV11-2 | . | TGTGCCAGCAGCCCCTTAAGCGGGAGTAATACAGATACGCAGTATTTT | CASSPLSGSNTDTQYF
TRBD1 | TRBJ1-3 | TRBV20-1 | . | TGCAGTGCTAGGGGGACAGGAGAAAGCTCTGGAAACACCATATATTTT | CSARGTGESSGNTIYF
TRBD2 | TRBJ2-3 | TRBV6-1 | few | TGTGCCAGCAAAGGGGCGGATAGCGGGGGTGGATCGGCGGCGCAGTATTTT | CASKGADSGGGSAAQYF
. | TRBJ2-5 | TRBV18 | . | TGTGCCAGCTTCCGCAGGAGTGGTGAGACCCAGTACTTC | CASFRRSGETQYF
. | TRBJ2-1 | TRBV30 | many | TGTGCCTGGAGTGGGACAGAATATGAGCAGTTCTTC | CAWSGTEYEQFF
. | TRBJ2-1 | TRBV14 | many | TGTGCCAGCAGCCCCCGACTTAGCTCCTACAATGAGCAGTTCTTC | CASSPRLSSYNEQFF
. | TRBJ2-7 | TRBV20-1 | . | TGCAGTGCTAGAGATCTCATGCGGGACTACGAGCAGTACTTC | CSARDLMRDYEQYF
TRBD1 | TRBJ2-1 | TRBV28 | many | TGTGCCAGCAGTCCCCTAGCTTTCGGGGACAGCTCCTACAATGAGCAGTTCTTC | CASSPLAFGDSSYNEQFF
TRBD1 | TRBJ1-5 | TRBV5-6 | . | TGTGCCAGCACCTCAGGGGGGAGCAATCAGCCCCAGCATTTT | CASTSGGSNQPQHF
. | TRBJ2-3 | TRBV12-3/TRBV12-4 | few | TGTGCCAGCAGTTTTGGAGCAGGGCTGAGCACAGATACGCAGTATTTT | CASSFGAGLSTDTQYF
. | TRBJ1-2 | TRBV3-1 | many | TGTGCCAGCAGCCAAGATGTGGGTCAGGTGAATGGCTACACCTTC | CASSQDVGQVNGYTF
TRBD1 | TRBJ1-2 | TRBV20-1 | many | TGCAGTGCTCTACAGGGGGTCTATGGCTACACCTTC | CSALQGVYGYTF
. | TRBJ1-2 | TRBV28 | many | TGTGCCAGCAGTCCCCCCTGGGGGGGGTATGGCTACACCTTC | CASSPPWGGYGYTF
. | TRBJ2-1 | TRBV7-9 | once | TGTGCCAGCAGCCAGTCCCCGGGACGGTCCTACAATGAGCAGTTCTTC | CASSQSPGRSYNEQFF
. | TRBJ2-5 | TRBV6-1 | few | TGTGCCAGCTTCGACAGCCCGTACTTC | CASFDSPYF
TRBD2 | TRBJ2-5 | TRBV29-1 | many | TGCAGCCTCATGACTAGCGAGAAGACCCAGTACTTC | CSLMTSEKTQYF
TRBD1 | TRBJ2-3 | TRBV10-3 | . | TGTGCCATCAGTGAGGCCGGGACAGGGGCAGATACGCAGTATTTT | CAISEAGTGADTQYF
. | TRBJ2-2 | TRBV28 | few | TGTGCCAGCAGTTTGAATGGGGCCGGGGAGCTGTTTTTT | CASSLNGAGELFF
. | TRBJ1-5 | TRBV29-1 | many | TGCAGCGTTGGCGATATTGGGCAGCCCCAGCATTTT | CSVGDIGQPQHF
. | TRBJ1-3 | TRBV27 | . | TGTGCCAGCAGACCGAGCTTGGGGACACCCGGAAACACCATATATTTT | CASRPSLGTPGNTIYF
TRBD1 | TRBJ2-5 | TRBV7-9 | few | TGTGCCAGCAGCCCCACAGGGGATGGGGGGACCCAGTACTTC | CASSPTGDGGTQYF
. | TRBJ2-1 | TRBV15 | many | TGTGCCACCAGCAGAGATGGCAGGACTGACAATGAGCAGTTCTTC | CATSRDGRTDNEQFF
. | TRBJ2-7 | TRBV2 | . | TGTGCCAGCAGTGTTGACAGTGATGAGCAGTACTTC | CASSVDSDEQYF
. | TRBJ2-1 | TRBV12-3/TRBV12-4 | . | TGTGCCAGCAGCCCCCTTGGGCCCGCCAATGAGCAGTTCTTC | CASSPLGPANEQFF
. | TRBJ1-1 | TRBV5-1 | many | TGCGCCAGCAGCCGGGGGGGGGGATGGACTGAAGCTTTCTTT | CASSRGGGWTEAFF
TRBD2 | TRBJ2-2 | TRBV5-1 | . | TGCGCCAGCAGCGGCACTAGCGGCACCGGGGAGCTGTTTTTT | CASSGTSGTGELFF
. | TRBJ1-2 | TRBV30 | many | TGTGCCTGGAGTGTCCGGTCGAACTTCTATGGCTACACCTTC | CAWSVRSNFYGYTF
. | TRBJ2-1 | TRBV6-1 | many | TGTGCCAGCACTCGGTTTAACCGGAACTACAATGAGCAGTTCTTC | CASTRFNRNYNEQFF
. | TRBJ2-2 | TRBV20-1 | . | TGCAGTGCTAGAGCCGTCGGAGGACTCACCGGGGAGCTGTTTTTT | CSARAVGGLTGELFF
. | TRBJ1-2 | TRBV6-1 | . | TGTGCCAGCAGTGTTTCACAGAACTATGGCTACACCTTC | CASSVSQNYGYTF
. | TRBJ2-7 | TRBV11-1 | many | TGTGCCAGCAGCTCGATGAGGGATTTAACCTACGAGCAGTACTTC | CASSSMRDLTYEQYF
TRBD2 | TRBJ2-5 | TRBV30 | . | TGTGCCTGGAGCCCTCGGGGGGGGACCCAGTACTTC | CAWSPRGGTQYF
. | TRBJ2-1 | TRBV7-3 | many | TGTGCCAGCAGCGATATGAGGGGCAATGAGCAGTTCTTC | CASSDMRGNEQFF
. | TRBJ1-1 | TRBV19 | few | TGTGCCAGTAGGGACTACCCCGGGATGAACACTGAAGCTTTCTTT | CASRDYPGMNTEAFF